Below are 31 T cell receptor beta chains sequenced from a single sample in a study of shared clonotypes between healthy human individuals. Assay: immunoSEQ multiplex PCR; the TCRdb copy retains only in-frame clones and omits some. This sample has about 600,000 clones, with almost 97% found just once. Sequencing was performed on naive CD4+ T cells sorted from blood. The subset denotes: CD45RA+ positively selected. Receptors originate from a woman aged 25 to 39 in good health.

This sequence joins TRBV4-1 and TRBJ1-3; TRBD1 might be the D (5 bases). The CDR3 sequence is 16 residues long. V was trimmed by 3 bases and J by 6 bases, leaving 18 bases between them. The V gene's germline CDR1 is MGHRA and CDR2 YSYEKL. CDR3 sequence: CASSHPLRGLKNTIYF. CDR3 nucleotides: TGCGCCAGCAGCCACCCCTTACGGGGCTTGAAAAACACCATATATTTT.

This rearrangement joins TRBV7-6 to TRBJ2-1; 11 positions match TRBD2. The CDR3 is made up of 15 amino acids. After removal of 5 bases from V and 9 bases from J, the junction contained 9 bases not matched to a gene. In germline, CDR1 is SGHVS, CDR2 FNYEAQ. The CDR3: CASSKGLAVGGEQFF. CDR3 nucleotides: TGTGCCAGCAGCAAGGGACTAGCGGTCGGGGGTGAGCAGTTCTTC.

The J gene is TRBJ2-5, the V gene TRBV15, with a weak D call TRBD2 (5 bases). The V end lost 2 bases, the J end lost 4 bases, and 14 bases lay between the germline ends. From germline, CDR1 is LNHNV and CDR2 YYDKDF (reference sequence). This CDR3 contains 15 residues. CDR3 bases: TGTGCCACCAGCAGACCCCCGGGGTTAGGAGAGACCCAGTACTTC. Translated, it gives CATSRPPGLGETQYF.

The chain employs TRBV5-8 and TRBJ2-1; the match to TRBD2 covers 10 bases. The germline V gene encodes CDR1 SGHTS and CDR2 YDEGEE. The CDR3 extends over 18 amino acids. V shed 4 bases and J 2 bases; nucleotides not matched to a gene: 12. CDR3 amino acids: CASSTQTGGLAPYNEQFF. CDR3 sequence (DNA): TGTGCCAGCAGCACACAAACGGGGGGACTAGCGCCCTACAATGAGCAGTTCTTC.

This chain uses TRBV5-1 with TRBJ2-1; 10 bases are a match to TRBD2. Looked up from germline, CDR1 is SGHRS and CDR2 is YFSETQ. V shed 1 base and J 7 bases; nucleotides not matched to a gene: 5. The CDR3 covers 15 residues. The CDR3, as DNA: TGCGCCAGCAGCTTGAGCGGGAGGGCCTTGAATGAGCAGTTCTTC. It is translated as CASSLSGRALNEQFF.

The chain employs TRBV6-1 and TRBJ2-1; 11 positions agree with TRBD2. Looked up from germline, CDR1 is MNHNS and CDR2 is SASEGT. V lost 0 bases to trimming and J lost 2 bases; unmatched junction nucleotides: 3. The CDR3 length is 17 residues. The CDR3 nucleotides read TGTGCCAGCAGTGAAGCTTTACTAGCGGGGGCCTACAATGAGCAGTTCTTC. Translation: CASSEALLAGAYNEQFF.

The rearrangement joins TRBV25-1 to TRBJ1-1; 7 nucleotides match TRBD1. V shed 6 bases and J 4 bases; nucleotides not matched to a gene: 11. The CDR3 is 15 residues long. Germline V CDR1 and CDR2: MGHDK, SYGVNS. CDR3 sequence: CASRRQGGGGTEAFF. The CDR3 DNA reads TGTGCCAGCAGACGACAGGGTGGCGGTGGCACTGAAGCTTTCTTT.

The CDR3 sequence is CATGGWGRMNTEAFF. CDR3 DNA sequence: TGTGCCACCGGGGGGTGGGGACGGATGAACACTGAAGCTTTCTTT. The chain links TRBV7-9 to TRBJ1-1, with D maybe TRBD1 (5 bases). With 10 bases removed from V and 0 bases from J, the gap between germline ends came to 18 bases. The CDR3 is 15 amino acids. Germline V gene lookup returns CDR1 SEHNR and CDR2 FQNEAQ (reference sequence).

This clone was recorded only once. This chain connects TRBV15 to TRBJ1-3; 7 bases match TRBD1. The junction had 5 bases not matched to a gene; V was cut back by 3 bases and J by 0 bases. Germline values: CDR1 LNHNV, CDR2 YYDKDF (reference sequence). CDR3 length: 16 residues. CDR3 sequence: CATSSADRSSGNTIYF. The CDR3 DNA reads as TGTGCCACCAGCAGTGCGGACAGGAGCTCTGGAAACACCATATATTTT.

CDR3 bases: TGTGCCAGCAGCTTGGCCTATGACTCAGACACCTACGAGCAGTACTTC. Translated, it gives CASSLAYDSDTYEQYF. The chain links TRBV5-8 to TRBJ2-7; D gene unclear. The CDR3 has 16 amino acids. The germline gives CDR1 SGHTS, CDR2 YDEGEE. The ends were cut back, 0 bases at V and 2 bases at J, with 15 bases in the middle.

The chain combines TRBV13 with TRBJ2-6, with a tentative D call TRBD1 (6 bases). Trimming took 5 bases from V and 0 from J, leaving 17 bases between them. CDR1 PRHDT and CDR2 FYEKMQ come from the germline V gene (reference sequence). This CDR3 spans 18 amino acids. The CDR3 protein is CASSPGQKFTSGANVLTF. The DNA of the CDR3 is TGTGCCAGCAGCCCAGGACAGAAGTTTACCTCTGGGGCCAACGTCCTGACTTTC.

The chain employs TRBV15 and TRBJ1-5; D gene ambiguous. From germline, CDR1 is LNHNV and CDR2 YYDKDF (reference sequence). Trimming stripped 4 bases from V and 0 bases from J, with 10 bases between. CDR3 length: 15 amino acids. DNA for the CDR3: TGTGCCACCAGCAATGGTAGGGATAGCAATCAGCCCCAGCATTTT. Protein: CATSNGRDSNQPQHF.

This clone showed up just once. The chain combines TRBV5-6 with TRBJ2-7; 9 nucleotides match TRBD1. V was clipped by 2 bases and J by 6 bases; unmatched bases: 9. The CDR3 runs to 15 residues. CDR1 is SGHDT and CDR2 is YYEEEE in the germline V gene. The CDR3 bases are TGTGCCAGCAGCTTAAAGGGGACAGGGCAGAGCGAGCAGTACTTC. Translation gives CASSLKGTGQSEQYF.

This sequence joins TRBV18 and TRBJ2-7; 10 positions agree with TRBD1. CDR1 is KGHSH, CDR2 LQKENI, per germline. The CDR3 is made up of 16 amino acids. The trim removed 3 bases at V and 1 base at J, leaving 6 bases unmatched. The DNA of the CDR3 is TGTGCCAGCTCACCCCAAAGGGGACAGGGGTCCTACGAGCAGTACTTC. Protein: CASSPQRGQGSYEQYF.

The chain recombines TRBV4-2 with TRBJ1-3; D remains ambiguous. Trimming took off 5 bases at V and 0 bases at J, with 11 bases between the two ends. Germline loops: CDR1 LGHNA, CDR2 YNFKEQ. CDR3 length: 15 amino acids. CDR3 amino acids: CASSSGVDSGNTIYF. The CDR3 DNA is TGTGCCAGCAGCTCCGGGGTCGACTCTGGAAACACCATATATTTT.

The V and J genes are TRBV5-1 and TRBJ2-7; D not resolved. This CDR3 is 15 amino acids long. Germline CDR1 is SGHRS and CDR2 is YFSETQ. V dropped 0 bases and J dropped 1 base, with 11 bases sitting between them. This CDR3 reads CASSLGASASYEQYF. The DNA of the CDR3 is TGCGCCAGCAGCTTGGGGGCCTCTGCATCCTACGAGCAGTACTTC. Full variable domain (remainder filled in from reference TRBV5-1 and TRBJ2-7): KAGVTQTPRYLIKTRGQQVTLSCSPISGHRSVSWYQQTPGQGLQFLFEYFSETQRNKGNFPGRFSGRQFSNSRSEMNVSTLELGDSALYLCASSLGASASYEQYFGPGTRLTVT.

This rearrangement joins TRBV10-3 to TRBJ2-1, with TRBD2 matching over 9 bases. Trimming cost V 9 bases and J 10 bases; bases outside gene matches: 7. The CDR3 loop spans 12 amino acids. CDR1 is ENHRY, CDR2 SYGVKD, per germline. The CDR3 region has the DNA TGTGCCATTGCTAGCGGGGCAGGGGAGCAGTTCTTC. It is translated as CAIASGAGEQFF.

CDR3 sequence reads: CASSGTSGGTETQYF. Here the CDR3 DNA reads TGTGCCAGCAGTGGGACTAGCGGGGGGACAGAGACCCAGTACTTC. V usage is TRBV2 and J usage is TRBJ2-5, with 14 bases lining up with TRBD2. The trim removed 4 bases at V and 4 bases at J, leaving 2 bases unmatched. The germline V gene encodes CDR1 SNHLY and CDR2 FYNNEI. This CDR3 contains 15 residues.

This chain links TRBV5-1 with TRBJ2-6, with a tentative D call TRBD2 (6 bases). The V and J ends lost 8 bases and 4 bases respectively, with 22 bases between them. The germline V gene has CDR1 SGHRS and CDR2 YFSETQ. The CDR3 sequence is 17 residues long. CDR3: CASAPGLTSRGANVLTF. The CDR3 bases are TGCGCCAGTGCACCGGGACTCACTTCGAGGGGGGCCAACGTCCTGACTTTC.

This clone was recorded only once. The chain links TRBV4-2 to TRBJ2-2, with D hard to call. The V gene lost 0 bases and the J gene lost 1 base, with 9 bases spanning the gap. This CDR3 is 16 amino acids long. From germline, CDR1 is LGHNA and CDR2 YNFKEQ. CDR3 nucleotide sequence: TGTGCCAGCAGCCAAGATTCACAGAGGAACACCGGGGAGCTGTTTTTT. This sequence encodes CASSQDSQRNTGELFF.

The gene calls are TRBV4-2 and TRBJ2-7, with TRBD2 identical over 8 bases. CDR3 length equals 14 residues. After removal of 4 bases from V and 6 bases from J, the junction contained 8 bases not matched to a gene. Per germline, CDR1 LGHNA and CDR2 YNFKEQ. For the CDR3, the DNA is TGTGCCAGCAGCCTACCGGGAGGGAGAGGCGAGCAGTACTTC. Translating it yields CASSLPGGRGEQYF.

The J gene is TRBJ2-7, the V gene TRBV10-1; perhaps TRBD1 as D (6 bases). V shed 6 bases and J shed 2 bases, with 11 bases lying between them. The germline V gene encodes CDR1 WNHNN and CDR2 SYGVQD (reference sequence). This CDR3 is 13 amino acids long. The CDR3, as DNA: TGCGCCAGCAGCTCCGGGACAACCTACGAGCAGTACTTC. This encodes CASSSGTTYEQYF.

The chain couples TRBV2 to TRBJ2-2, with 9 bases lining up with TRBD2. Germline values: CDR1 SNHLY, CDR2 FYNNEI. The J segment lost 3 bases and the V segment lost 8 bases, leaving 10 bases of the junction unmatched. The CDR3 covers 16 residues. In nucleotides, the CDR3 is TGTGCCAGCGGAGAACAGCTAGCGGGATACACCGGGGAGCTGTTTTTT. Translation gives CASGEQLAGYTGELFF.

This clone was counted a single time. The rearrangement joins TRBV9 to TRBJ2-2, with D possibly matching TRBD1 (5 bases). Between the trimmed V and J ends, which lost 2 bases and 4 bases, there was a span of 6 bases. CDR3 length equals 13 residues. The V gene's germline CDR1 is SGDLS and CDR2 YYNGEE. The CDR3 DNA sequence: TGTGCCAGCAGCGTCACAGGCACCGGGGAGCTGTTTTTT. Translation gives CASSVTGTGELFF.

This chain uses TRBV7-9 with TRBJ2-3; the match to TRBD2 covers 7 bases. The CDR3 has 14 residues. The germline gives CDR1 SEHNR, CDR2 FQNEAQ (reference sequence). The V segment lost 3 bases and the J segment 5 bases; nucleotides outside the gene matches: 5. CDR3 loop: CASSFREARDTQYF. DNA for the CDR3: TGTGCCAGCAGCTTCCGGGAGGCTAGAGATACGCAGTATTTT. The variable domain in full, completed from reference TRBV7-9 and TRBJ2-3, reads DTGVSQNPRHKITKRGQNVTFRCDPISEHNRLYWYRQTLGQGPEFLTYFQNEAQLEKSRLLSDRFSAERPKGSFSTLEIQRTEQGDSAMYLCASSFREARDTQYFGPGTRLTVL.

V gene TRBV6-6 combines with J gene TRBJ1-1; D unclear. Trimming stripped 6 bases from V and 3 bases from J, with 11 bases between. Germline V lookup: CDR1 MNHNY, CDR2 SVGAGI (reference sequence). CDR3 length: 13 amino acids. CDR3 DNA sequence: TGTGCCAGCAGACCCTCGCCCTACACTGAAGCTTTCTTT. Translating it yields CASRPSPYTEAFF.

The rearrangement uses TRBV4-1 and TRBJ1-6; a weak D match, TRBD1 (6 bases). The CDR3 consists of 17 residues. Germline values: CDR1 MGHRA, CDR2 YSYEKL. Trimming stripped 1 base from V and 6 bases from J, with 16 bases between. The DNA for the CDR3 is TGCGCCAGCAGCCAAGCGGTGGGTCGACAGGCTAATTCACCCCTCCACTTT. Translated: CASSQAVGRQANSPLHF.

The chain recombines TRBV5-1 with TRBJ2-5; 8 nucleotides line up with TRBD1. Germline CDR1 and CDR2: SGHRS and YFSETQ. The V gene end was trimmed by 2 bases and the J gene end by 4 bases; junction bases not matched to a gene: 7. This CDR3 has 15 residues. This CDR3 is CASSFQGAARETQYF. The CDR3 DNA reads as TGCGCCAGCAGCTTTCAGGGGGCAGCCAGAGAGACCCAGTACTTC.

The chain combines TRBV5-1 with TRBJ2-3, with D tentatively TRBD2 (5 bases). Deletions cut 4 bases from V and 1 base from J, with 13 bases between. This CDR3 spans 15 amino acids. Per the germline V gene, CDR1 is SGHRS and CDR2 is YFSETQ. CDR3: CASSPSGPRTDTQYF. The CDR3 nucleotides are TGCGCCAGCAGCCCGAGCGGCCCCCGCACAGATACGCAGTATTTT. Looking up the rest from reference TRBV5-1 and TRBJ2-3 gives the full variable domain: KAGVTQTPRYLIKTRGQQVTLSCSPISGHRSVSWYQQTPGQGLQFLFEYFSETQRNKGNFPGRFSGRQFSNSRSEMNVSTLELGDSALYLCASSPSGPRTDTQYFGPGTRLTVL.

The chain couples TRBV11-2 to TRBJ2-5, with 8 bases lining up with TRBD2. Trimming at V came to 1 base and at J to 7 bases, leaving 5 bases not matched to a gene. This CDR3 is 14 amino acids long. In germline, CDR1 is SGHAT, CDR2 FQNNGV. Written as DNA, the CDR3 is TGTGCCAGCAGCTTAGCGGGAGGGCGGGGGACCCAGTACTTC. This encodes CASSLAGGRGTQYF.

This chain uses TRBV27 with TRBJ2-7; 7 positions match TRBD2. The germline CDR1 and CDR2 sequences are MNHEY and SMNVEV (reference sequence). This CDR3 spans 16 amino acids. V was clipped by 5 bases and J by 2 bases; unmatched bases: 12. This CDR3 is CASSPVGGIPTYEQYF. CDR3 nucleotide sequence: TGTGCCAGCAGTCCCGTGGGGGGGATCCCGACCTACGAGCAGTACTTC.